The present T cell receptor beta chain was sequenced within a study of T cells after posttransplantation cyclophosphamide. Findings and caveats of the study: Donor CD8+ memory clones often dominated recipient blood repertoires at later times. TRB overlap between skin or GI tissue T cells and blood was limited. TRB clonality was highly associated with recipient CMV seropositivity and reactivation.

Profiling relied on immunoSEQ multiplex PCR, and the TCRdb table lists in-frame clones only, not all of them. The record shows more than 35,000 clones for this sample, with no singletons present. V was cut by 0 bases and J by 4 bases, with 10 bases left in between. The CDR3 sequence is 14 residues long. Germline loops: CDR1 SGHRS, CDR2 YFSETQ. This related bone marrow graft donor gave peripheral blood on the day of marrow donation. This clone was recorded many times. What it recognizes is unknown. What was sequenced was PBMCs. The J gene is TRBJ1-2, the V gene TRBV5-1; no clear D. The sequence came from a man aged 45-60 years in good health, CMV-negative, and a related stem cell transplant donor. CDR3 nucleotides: TGCGCCAGCAGCTTGGGGGCAGAACTCTATGGCTACACCTTC. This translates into CASSLGAELYGYTF.